This T cell receptor (beta chain) was sequenced in a study of graft-versus-host responses after intestinal transplantation. Repertoires were generated with immunoSEQ multiplex PCR, while TCRdb's copy carries only in-frame clones and drops some. The table has about 97,000 clones, about nine tenths seen once; the top ten hold about 16%. Turning to this clone: Antigen specificity is unknown.

Study-wide results and limits: Among circulating GvH clones, peak levels were associated with early post-transplant declines in HvG clones.

This CDR3 is 14 amino acids long. V was trimmed by 3 bases and J by 5 bases, leaving 11 bases between them. Germline CDR1 and CDR2: KGHSH and LQKENI. J is TRBJ2-1 and V is TRBV18, with D maybe TRBD2 (6 bases). This sample comprised PBMCs, obtained about 440 days after intestinal transplant. This receptor was identified in a human patient who received an intestinal transplant, so some T cells may come from the graft donor. In DNA, the CDR3 is TGTGCCAGCTCACCCTCTCGACTAGACAATGAGCAGTTCTTC. This translates into CASSPSRLDNEQFF.